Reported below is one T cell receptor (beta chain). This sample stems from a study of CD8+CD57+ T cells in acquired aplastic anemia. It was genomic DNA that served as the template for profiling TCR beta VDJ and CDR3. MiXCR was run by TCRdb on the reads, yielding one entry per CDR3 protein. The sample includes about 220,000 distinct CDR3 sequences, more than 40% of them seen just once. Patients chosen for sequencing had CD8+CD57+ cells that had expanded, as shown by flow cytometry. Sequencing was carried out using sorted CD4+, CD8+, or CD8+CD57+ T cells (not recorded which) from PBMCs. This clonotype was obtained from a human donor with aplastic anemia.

The CDR3 nucleotides read TGTGCCAGCCAAGCTACTGGGGCCAACGTCCTGACTTTC. This sequence encodes CASQATGANVLTF. The chain combines TRBV25-1 with TRBJ2-6; D unclear. The CDR3 extends over 13 amino acids. Germline CDR1 is MGHDK and CDR2 is SYGVNS. Trimming removed 8 bases from V and 2 bases from J, with 7 bases in between.